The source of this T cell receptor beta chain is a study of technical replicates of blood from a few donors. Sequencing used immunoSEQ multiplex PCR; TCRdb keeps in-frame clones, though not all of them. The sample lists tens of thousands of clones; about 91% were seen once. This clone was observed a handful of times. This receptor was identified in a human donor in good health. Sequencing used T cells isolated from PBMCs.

As DNA, the CDR3 is TGTGCCAGCAGCTCCAGGGGGGTGAACACTGAAGCTTTCTTT. Translating it yields CASSSRGVNTEAFF. The chain is built from TRBV7-9 and TRBJ1-1, with 7 bases aligning to TRBD1. The length of the CDR3 is 14 residues. Trimming cost V 4 bases and J 0 bases; bases outside gene matches: 2. The germline V gene encodes CDR1 SEHNR and CDR2 FQNEAQ (reference sequence).